These 30 T cell receptor beta chains originate from one sample sequenced in a study of glioma-infiltrating T cells after dendritic cell vaccination. Generated by immunoSEQ multiplex PCR, the TCRdb table keeps only in-frame clones and is missing some. The table has 55,000 to 70,000 clones, approximately 78% seen once; the top ten hold 9.2%. The sample consisted of blood, taken before dendritic cell vaccination. The receptors derive from a human donor with glioblastoma.

This sequence joins TRBV4-1 and TRBJ2-1; possibly TRBD2 for D (5 bases). Germline loops: CDR1 MGHRA, CDR2 YSYEKL. This CDR3 region has 13 residues. V dropped 6 bases and J dropped 0 bases, with 6 bases sitting between them. Here the CDR3 DNA reads TGCGCCAGCAGGGGGAGCTCCTACAATGAGCAGTTCTTC. Protein product: CASRGSSYNEQFF.

V usage is TRBV30 and J usage is TRBJ1-2, with 10 nucleotides matching TRBD1. The V gene's germline CDR1 is GTSNPN and CDR2 SVGIG (reference sequence). This CDR3 spans 15 amino acids. V shed 0 bases, J shed 2 bases, and the junction held 3 bases outside the gene matches. The CDR3 DNA follows: TGTGCCTGGAGTGTAGCGGGACAGGGGAACTATGGCTACACCTTC. Its translation: CAWSVAGQGNYGYTF.

The chain links TRBV10-3 to TRBJ1-6; TRBD1 might be the D (6 bases). This CDR3 region has 18 residues. CDR1 is ENHRY, CDR2 SYGVKD, per germline. Trimming shortened V by 6 bases and J by 9 bases, and 27 bases separated the two germline ends. In DNA form, the CDR3 reads TGTGCCATCAGCCAAAGTGGGGGCAGGGAAGGGATAATTTCACCCCTCCACTTT. Protein product: CAISQSGGREGIISPLHF.

The V call is TRBV11-3, the J call TRBJ2-2; D may be TRBD1 (5 bases). Germline assignment: CDR1 SGHNT and CDR2 YENEEA. The CDR3 is 15 residues long. V was pared by 2 bases and J by 5 bases, with 12 bases between. CDR3 nucleotides: TGTGCCAGCAGCTTACAGGGAACGAGTACCGGGGAGCTGTTTTTT. This sequence encodes CASSLQGTSTGELFF.

This clone was seen once. The chain recombines TRBV30 with TRBJ2-6, with a possible D match to TRBD2 (7 bases). Deletions cut 7 bases from V and 0 bases from J, with 16 bases between. The CDR3 contains 16 residues. Looked up from germline, CDR1 is GTSNPN and CDR2 is SVGIG (reference sequence). CDR3 sequence: CALEEGGGSGANVLTF. In DNA, the CDR3 is TGTGCCTTGGAGGAGGGAGGGGGCTCTGGGGCCAACGTCCTGACTTTC.

J is TRBJ2-5 and V is TRBV5-1; 10 positions agree with TRBD2. Germline V CDR1 and CDR2: SGHRS, YFSETQ. V gave up 4 bases and J gave up 3 bases; unmatched junction bases: 3. This CDR3 comprises 14 residues. The CDR3 DNA sequence: TGCGCCAGCAGCCCGCTAGCGGGGGAAGAGACCCAGTACTTC. It is translated as CASSPLAGEETQYF.

V gene TRBV25-1 combines with J gene TRBJ2-3; 8 positions agree with TRBD1. The CDR3 is 14 amino acids. CDR1 and CDR2 from the germline V gene are MGHDK and SYGVNS. Trimming cost V 2 bases and J 5 bases; bases outside gene matches: 3. CDR3 loop: CASSERTGGDTQYF. CDR3 nucleotide sequence: TGTGCCAGCAGTGAACGAACAGGGGGAGATACGCAGTATTTT.

The J gene is TRBJ2-2, the V gene TRBV19; D call uncertain. This CDR3 has 13 amino acids. Germline-derived CDR1 and CDR2 are LNHDA and SQIVND (reference sequence). V dropped 7 bases and J dropped 4 bases, with 10 bases sitting between them. This CDR3 is CASTPLSTGELFF. Written as DNA, the CDR3 is TGTGCCAGTACTCCGTTGAGCACCGGGGAGCTGTTTTTT. The full variable domain, with the rest looked up from reference TRBV19 and TRBJ2-2, is DGGITQSPKYLFRKEGQNVTLSCEQNLNHDAMYWYRQDPGQGLRLIYYSQIVNDFQKGDIAEGYSVSREKKESFPLTVTSAQKNPTAFYLCASTPLSTGELFFGEGSRLTVL.

This chain uses TRBV6-1 with TRBJ2-5; 8 bases fit TRBD1. V dropped 4 bases and J dropped 2; count of bases not matched to a gene: 3. The CDR3 contains 14 residues. Germline lookup yields CDR1 MNHNS and CDR2 SASEGT. The CDR3 region is CASSGQGWQETQYF. DNA of the CDR3: TGTGCCAGCAGTGGACAGGGGTGGCAAGAGACCCAGTACTTC.

The rearrangement links TRBV5-1 to TRBJ1-3; 7 bases are a match to TRBD1. The CDR3 consists of 13 residues. Per the germline V gene, CDR1 is SGHRS and CDR2 is YFSETQ. J gave up 8 bases and V 4 bases, and 6 bases lay outside the gene matches. The CDR3 sequence is CASSLQGRDTIYF. The CDR3 nucleotides read TGCGCCAGCAGCCTACAGGGGCGGGACACCATATATTTT.

The chain uses TRBV27 and TRBJ2-1, with 7 bases lining up with TRBD1. The germline V gene encodes CDR1 MNHEY and CDR2 SMNVEV (reference sequence). This CDR3 comprises 14 residues. Germline trimming cut 5 bases from V and 9 bases from J; bases unmatched to any gene: 10. CDR3 region: CASSRQGSRVEQFF. CDR3 nucleotides: TGTGCCAGCAGTAGACAGGGATCTAGGGTTGAGCAGTTCTTC.

V gene TRBV11-3 combines with J gene TRBJ2-1, with TRBD1 as a possible D gene (7 bases). The V gene lost 5 bases and the J gene lost 7 bases, with 24 bases spanning the gap. This CDR3 is 17 amino acids long. Looked up from germline, CDR1 is SGHNT and CDR2 is YENEEA. The CDR3 bases are TGTGCCAGCAGCCTTGAATGCTTTCAGGGGGGCGGGAATGAGCAGTTCTTC. This encodes CASSLECFQGGGNEQFF.

The rearrangement uses TRBV5-6 and TRBJ2-3; tentative D call: TRBD2 (6 bases). The CDR3 contains 15 residues. Deletions cut 2 bases from V and 6 bases from J, with 16 bases between. CDR1 is SGHDT and CDR2 is YYEEEE in the germline V gene. Written as DNA, the CDR3 is TGTGCCAGCAGCTTTCTGCGGGGCGCCGGGGATACGCAGTATTTT. Translation: CASSFLRGAGDTQYF.

J is TRBJ2-1 and V is TRBV7-9, with D possibly being TRBD1 (5 bases). This CDR3 is built from 17 residues. Germline assignment: CDR1 SEHNR and CDR2 FQNEAQ (reference sequence). Trimming removed 8 bases at V and 2 bases at J, with 22 bases between. CDR3 residues: CASFLGAQRGPYNEQFF. CDR3 DNA: TGTGCCAGCTTCCTAGGGGCCCAAAGGGGTCCCTACAATGAGCAGTTCTTC.

The V gene is TRBV5-1, the J gene TRBJ1-1, with D hard to call. The CDR3 has 14 residues. CDR1 and CDR2 from the germline V gene are SGHRS and YFSETQ. Trimming took off 0 bases at V and 6 bases at J, with 12 bases between the two ends. CDR3 bases: TGCGCCAGCAGCTTGGGGGCGGGTTACTCTGAAGCTTTCTTT. Its protein is CASSLGAGYSEAFF.

The chain combines TRBV5-4 with TRBJ2-5; 12 bases are a match to TRBD2. After removal of 9 bases from V and 5 bases from J, the junction contained 5 bases not matched to a gene. This CDR3 spans 13 amino acids. Germline V gene data show CDR1 as SGHNT and CDR2 as YYREEE (reference sequence). DNA of the CDR3: TGTGCCACGACTAGCGGGGGACGGGAGACCCAGTACTTC. It translates to CATTSGGRETQYF.

This chain connects TRBV2 to TRBJ2-1, with a tentative D call TRBD2 (7 bases). There are 15 residues in the CDR3. Germline CDR1 is SNHLY and CDR2 is FYNNEI. V lost 8 bases and J 9 bases, leaving 23 bases between the germline ends. CDR3 in amino acids: CASGSKQGGLGEQFF. Written as DNA, the CDR3 is TGTGCCAGCGGGTCGAAACAGGGAGGGTTGGGTGAGCAGTTCTTC.

The V call is TRBV30, the J call TRBJ2-3, with 7 bases fitting TRBD2. Germline V CDR1 and CDR2: GTSNPN, SVGIG (reference sequence). This CDR3 spans 14 amino acids. The V and J ends lost 2 bases and 2 bases, in that order; junction bases with no gene match: 4. CDR3 amino acids: CAWSSGAPTDTQYF. CDR3 sequence (DNA): TGTGCCTGGAGTAGCGGGGCCCCCACAGATACGCAGTATTTT.

The chain joins TRBV19 to TRBJ2-1; D possibly corresponds to TRBD2 (5 bases). V lost 1 base to trimming and J lost 4 bases, with 11 bases between them. The CDR3 runs 15 residues. Germline CDR1 LNHDA, CDR2 SQIVND (reference sequence). The CDR3, as DNA: TGTGCCAGTAGTATAGGGAGGTTAAGTTACAATGAGCAGTTCTTC. It specifies CASSIGRLSYNEQFF.

This chain links TRBV4-2 with TRBJ2-1, with TRBD2 identical over 9 bases. Germline CDR1 reads LGHNA; CDR2 reads YNFKEQ. Trimming took 5 bases from V and 7 from J; bases not matched to a gene: 9. CDR3 length: 15 amino acids. The CDR3 loop is CASSLPVAGENEQFF. For the CDR3, the DNA is TGTGCCAGCAGCTTACCGGTAGCGGGGGAAAATGAGCAGTTCTTC.

The V call is TRBV5-6, the J call TRBJ1-5; D gene unclear. V lost 1 base and J lost 4, with 12 bases in between. Germline CDR1 is SGHDT and CDR2 is YYEEEE. The length of the CDR3 is 15 residues. The CDR3 sequence is CASSLSGPKNQPQHF. DNA for the CDR3: TGTGCCAGCAGCTTGTCTGGTCCTAAGAATCAGCCCCAGCATTTT.

The chain couples TRBV28 to TRBJ1-1, with D possibly being TRBD1 (5 bases). Germline V gene data show CDR1 as MDHEN and CDR2 as SYDVKM. The CDR3 spans 14 residues. Trimming took off 5 bases at V and 3 bases at J, with 13 bases between the two ends. The CDR3: CASSPGGKYTEAFF. Written as DNA, the CDR3 is TGTGCCAGCAGTCCCGGGGGGAAGTACACTGAAGCTTTCTTT.

The chain combines TRBV7-6 with TRBJ2-5; tentative D call: TRBD1 (6 bases). CDR1 is SGHVS, CDR2 FNYEAQ, per germline. CDR3 length: 14 residues. V lost 4 bases and J 13 bases, leaving 22 bases between the germline ends. CDR3: CASSSYSYGTPAYF. In DNA, the CDR3 is TGTGCCAGCAGCTCGTATTCATATGGGACACCCGCGTACTTC. The variable domain in full, with the rest retrieved from reference TRBV7-6 and TRBJ2-5, is GAGVSQSPRYKVTKRGQDVALRCDPISGHVSLYWYRQALGQGPEFLTYFNYEAQQDKSGLPNDRFSAERPEGSISTLTIQRTEQRDSAMYRCASSSYSYGTPAYFGPGTRLLVL.

The chain uses TRBV7-6 and TRBJ1-1; 9 bases fit TRBD1. Trimming took 5 bases from V and 8 from J; bases not matched to a gene: 6. The germline gives CDR1 SGHVS, CDR2 FNYEAQ. The CDR3 covers 13 residues. This CDR3 is CASSVAGQGEAFF. CDR3 DNA sequence: TGTGCCAGCAGCGTCGCAGGACAGGGGGAAGCTTTCTTT.

This clone was picked up a small number of times. V usage is TRBV11-2 and J usage is TRBJ2-1; tentative D call: TRBD2 (5 bases). V was trimmed by 5 bases and J by 2 bases, leaving 13 bases between them. The CDR3 sequence is 15 residues long. From germline, CDR1 is SGHAT and CDR2 FQNNGV. This CDR3 is CASSAVRGAYNEQFF. The DNA for the CDR3 is TGTGCCAGCAGCGCTGTTCGGGGAGCCTACAATGAGCAGTTCTTC.

This clone has a single count. The chain recombines TRBV2 with TRBJ2-5, with 10 nucleotides matching TRBD2. The germline CDR1 and CDR2 sequences are SNHLY and FYNNEI. V trimming: 3 bases; J trimming: 2 bases; junction bases outside the gene matches: 3. This CDR3 spans 15 amino acids. CDR3 protein: CASSEASGGQETQYF. CDR3 nucleotides: TGTGCCAGCAGTGAGGCTAGCGGGGGACAAGAGACCCAGTACTTC.

The chain combines TRBV6-1 with TRBJ1-6; 7 bases are shared with TRBD1. The CDR3 covers 15 residues. Germline lookup yields CDR1 MNHNS and CDR2 SASEGT. Trimming removed 2 bases from V and 11 bases from J; junction bases left unmatched: 9. CDR3 residues: CASSESNRGRAPLHF. The CDR3, as DNA: TGTGCCAGCAGTGAAAGTAACAGGGGAAGAGCACCCCTCCACTTT.

The J gene is TRBJ2-3, the V gene TRBV11-2; possibly TRBD1 for D (6 bases). CDR1 and CDR2 (germline): SGHAT, FQNNGV. V lost 8 bases and J lost 5, with 14 bases in between. The length of the CDR3 is 13 residues. The CDR3 reads CASGGATGDTQYF. CDR3 DNA: TGTGCCAGCGGGGGCGCGACCGGAGATACGCAGTATTTT.

The chain recombines TRBV15 with TRBJ2-7; 8 nucleotides match TRBD2. The CDR3 covers 18 residues. Unmatched junction bases numbered 14, after V lost 1 base and J lost 3 bases. The V gene's germline CDR1 is LNHNV and CDR2 YYDKDF (reference sequence). Here the CDR3 DNA reads TGTGCCACCAGCAGAGGTGGGGGTGGCTCTAGCGGGTTCTACGAGCAGTACTTC. Its translation: CATSRGGGGSSGFYEQYF.

The chain links TRBV2 to TRBJ2-4, with a weak D call TRBD2 (6 bases). Germline-derived CDR1 and CDR2 are SNHLY and FYNNEI. V was cut by 3 bases and J by 7 bases, with 19 bases left in between. CDR3 length equals 16 residues. CDR3 protein: CASSDRGWQGVNIQYF. The DNA for the CDR3 is TGTGCCAGCAGTGATCGGGGGTGGCAGGGAGTGAACATTCAGTACTTC.